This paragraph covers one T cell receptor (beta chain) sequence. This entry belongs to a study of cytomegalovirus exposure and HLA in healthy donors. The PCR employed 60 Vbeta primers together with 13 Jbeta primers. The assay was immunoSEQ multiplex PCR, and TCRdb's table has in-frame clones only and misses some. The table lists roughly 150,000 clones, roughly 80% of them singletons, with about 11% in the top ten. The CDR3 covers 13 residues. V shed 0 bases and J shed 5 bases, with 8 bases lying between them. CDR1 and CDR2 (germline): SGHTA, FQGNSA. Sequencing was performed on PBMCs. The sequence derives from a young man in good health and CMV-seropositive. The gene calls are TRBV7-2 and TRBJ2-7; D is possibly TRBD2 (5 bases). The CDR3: CASSLAARDEQYF. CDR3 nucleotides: TGTGCCAGCAGCTTAGCGGCGAGGGACGAGCAGTACTTC. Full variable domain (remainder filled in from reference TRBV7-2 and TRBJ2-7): GAGVSQSPSNKVTEKGKDVELRCDPISGHTALYWYRQSLGQGLEFLIYFQGNSAPDKSGLPSDRFSAERTGGSVSTLTIQRTQQEDSAVYLCASSLAARDEQYFGPGTRLTVT.